This entry describes one T cell receptor beta chain. Trimming removed 0 bases from V and 0 bases from J, with 7 bases in between. Germline lookup yields CDR1 SGHRS and CDR2 YFSETQ. This CDR3 is built from 15 residues. These data come from a study of control samples from healthy donors and cancer patients. Clones were sequenced by immunoSEQ multiplex PCR, and TCRdb holds only the in-frame ones, with some missing. The sample holds around 94,000 clones; just over 90% are singletons and the top ten take more than 3.5%. This sequence joins TRBV5-1 and TRBJ1-5, with D possibly being TRBD1 (5 bases). The sequence derives from a woman aged 18-29 years in good health. Sequenced sample: blood. DNA of the CDR3: TGCGCCAGCAGCTTGGGGGACTATAGCAATCAGCCCCAGCATTTT. This sequence encodes CASSLGDYSNQPQHF.